The sequence of this T cell receptor beta chain was determined in a study of patients and donors after allogeneic stem cell transplantation (dated by TCRdb to 2020 to 2022). The table lists this clonotype with many counts. It has no known antigen specificity. Base qualities are missing; no much larger clone stands one base away. The library was prepared using RT-PCR. TCRdb lists the instrument as NextSeq 550. TCRdb itself trimmed the public reads at Q25 with fastp, ran MiXCR and retained productive beta chains. Each record represents a unique CDR3 protein, reported with the most common genes and DNA among its rows. Present in this sample are 200,000 to 250,000 distinct CDR3 sequences, roughly an eighth of which were seen just once. The ten largest clones take up approximately 10% of the sample. From a lookup of the germline V gene, CDR1 and CDR2 are SQVTM and ANQGSEA. The CDR3 goes from the cysteine to the phenylalanine over 14 residues. Of the read, only the CDR3 DNA is kept; its 42 bases are in frame from base 1. V gives up 1 base and J gives up 9 bases, and the segment between their germline ends measures 16 bases.

The sequence is built from TRBV29-1 and TRBJ2-1, with a weak D call of TRBD2 (6 bases match). The sequenced material came from blood, either unsorted or a sorted T cell fraction (not recorded which). This clonotype originated in a human donor who was either an allogeneic HSCT recipient or a stem cell or donor lymphocyte infusion donor (not recorded which). It is not recorded whose cells these are; they may come from a transplant donor. The sequence in DNA is TGCAGCGTTGAAGTCGGGGGTGGATTACGTGAGCAGTTCTTC. It specifies CSVEVGGGLREQFF.